This T cell receptor (beta chain) was identified during a study of cytomegalovirus exposure and HLA in healthy donors. About the research overall: HLA-typed donors were the source of about 81 million unique TCRs held in an early data release. Study-wide findings and caveats: As a later analysis showed, a missense DCLRE1C variant was linked to trimming of TCR beta V- and J-genes.

For this clone: Its antigen is not identified. Mismatch with germline at one junction end may stem from a read error. The sample has other DNA sequences that encode this CDR3 too.

The PCR contained 60 Vbeta and 13 Jbeta primers. Libraries were prepared by immunoSEQ multiplex PCR; TCRdb keeps only in-frame clonotypes and omits some of them. The sample carries 130,000 to 150,000 clones, around 78% recorded once. The germline gives CDR1 SGHNT, CDR2 YENEEA. The CDR3 extends over 13 amino acids. The sequence was obtained from a woman between 18 and 30 years old in good health and CMV-seropositive. Sample: PBMCs. This sequence joins TRBV11-3 and TRBJ2-3, with D uncertain. CDR3 loop: CASSSVSTDTQYF. CDR3 coding DNA: TGTGCCAGCAGCTCAGTTAGCACGGATACGCAGTATTTT.